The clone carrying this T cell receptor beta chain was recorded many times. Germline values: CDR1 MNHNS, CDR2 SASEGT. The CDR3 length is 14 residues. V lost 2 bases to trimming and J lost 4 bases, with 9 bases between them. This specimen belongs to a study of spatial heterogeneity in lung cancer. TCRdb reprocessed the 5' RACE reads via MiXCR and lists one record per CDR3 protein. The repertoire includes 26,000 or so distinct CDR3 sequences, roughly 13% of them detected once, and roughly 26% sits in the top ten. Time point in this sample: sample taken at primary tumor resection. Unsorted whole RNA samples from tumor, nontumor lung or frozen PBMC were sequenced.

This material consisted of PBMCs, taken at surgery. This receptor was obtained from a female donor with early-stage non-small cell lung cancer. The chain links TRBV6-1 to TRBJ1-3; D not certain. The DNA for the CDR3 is TGTGCCAGCAGTGAAAGGGCAGCAGGAAACACCATATATTTT. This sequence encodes CASSERAAGNTIYF.